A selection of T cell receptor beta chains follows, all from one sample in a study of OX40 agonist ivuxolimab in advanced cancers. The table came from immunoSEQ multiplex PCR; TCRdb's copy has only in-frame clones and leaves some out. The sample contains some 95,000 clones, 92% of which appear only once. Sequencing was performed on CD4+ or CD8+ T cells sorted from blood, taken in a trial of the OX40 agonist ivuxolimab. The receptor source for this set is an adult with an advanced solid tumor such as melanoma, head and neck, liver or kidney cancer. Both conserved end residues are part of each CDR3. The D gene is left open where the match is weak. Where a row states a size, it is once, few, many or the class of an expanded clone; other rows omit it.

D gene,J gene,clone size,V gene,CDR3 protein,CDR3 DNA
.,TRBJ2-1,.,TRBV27,CASSLSARAADEQFF,TGTGCCAGCAGTTTATCCGCTAGAGCGGCGGATGAGCAGTTCTTC
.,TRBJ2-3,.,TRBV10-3,CAITPGVGAGTDTQYF,TGTGCCATCACCCCTGGGGTAGGGGCGGGCACAGATACGCAGTATTTT
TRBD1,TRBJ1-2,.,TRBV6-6,CASSFDRVGRGYTF,TGTGCCAGCAGTTTCGACAGGGTAGGCCGGGGCTACACCTTC
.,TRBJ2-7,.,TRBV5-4,CASSLGERYEQYF,TGTGCCAGCAGCTTGGGGGAGCGGTACGAGCAGTACTTC
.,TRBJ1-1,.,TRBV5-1,CASSIGQLPGVNTEAFF,TGCGCCAGCAGCATCGGACAGCTACCTGGAGTGAACACTGAAGCTTTCTTT
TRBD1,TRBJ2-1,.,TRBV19,CASSPGTGGEGNEQFF,TGTGCCAGTAGTCCCGGGACAGGGGGTGAAGGCAATGAGCAGTTCTTC
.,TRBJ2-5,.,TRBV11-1,CASSLLTQKKYF,TGTGCCAGCAGCCTTTTAACCCAGAAAAAGTACTTC
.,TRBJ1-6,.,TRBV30,CAWLPHYNSPLHF,TGTGCCTGGCTGCCTCACTATAATTCACCCCTCCACTTT
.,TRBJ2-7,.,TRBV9,CASSLGGTVSYEQYF,TGTGCCAGCAGCCTGGGGGGGACAGTGTCCTACGAGCAGTACTTC
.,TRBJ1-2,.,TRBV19,CASSVNPGDGGYTF,TGTGCCAGTAGTGTAAATCCGGGGGATGGAGGCTACACCTTC
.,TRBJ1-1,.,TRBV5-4,CASSTPQAGTEAFF,TGTGCCAGCAGCACCCCCCAGGCGGGCACTGAAGCTTTCTTT
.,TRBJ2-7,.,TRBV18,CASSPPSLGRGEQYF,TGTGCCAGCTCACCACCGTCGCTAGGAAGGGGCGAGCAGTACTTC
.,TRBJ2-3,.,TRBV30,CAWSVKAGLDTQYF,TGTGCCTGGAGTGTCAAGGCTGGGCTAGATACGCAGTATTTT
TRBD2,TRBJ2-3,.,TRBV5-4,CASSKELAGGGSVDTQYF,TGTGCCAGCAGCAAAGAACTAGCGGGAGGCGGCTCGGTGGATACGCAGTATTTT
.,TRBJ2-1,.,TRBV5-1,CASSFRTDYNEQFF,TGCGCCAGCAGCTTCAGGACAGATTACAATGAGCAGTTCTTC
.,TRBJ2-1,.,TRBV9,CASSVAVGSQYNEQFF,TGTGCCAGCAGCGTAGCAGTTGGGAGTCAGTACAATGAGCAGTTCTTC
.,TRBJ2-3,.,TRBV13,CASSLTGASTDTQYF,TGTGCCAGCAGCTTAACCGGGGCAAGCACAGATACGCAGTATTTT
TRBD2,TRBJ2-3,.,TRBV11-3,CASSLGGRLAGGMGTDTQYF,TGTGCCAGCAGCTTAGGCGGTCGACTAGCGGGAGGAATGGGCACAGATACGCAGTATTTT
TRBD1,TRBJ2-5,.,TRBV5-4,CASSLGQIQETQYF,TGTGCCAGCAGCCTGGGACAGATCCAAGAGACCCAGTACTTC
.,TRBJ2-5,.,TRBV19,CASSMLAGKETQYF,TGTGCCAGTAGTATGCTCGCGGGGAAAGAGACCCAGTACTTC
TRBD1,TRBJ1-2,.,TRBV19,CASSIVEGAHSGYTF,TGTGCCAGTAGTATAGTTGAGGGGGCGCATTCTGGCTACACCTTC
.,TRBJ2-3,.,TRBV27,CASRDWGNGKTDTQYF,TGTGCCAGCAGGGACTGGGGGAACGGGAAGACAGATACGCAGTATTTT
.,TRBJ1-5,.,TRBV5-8,CASSFRTGASQPQHF,TGTGCCAGCAGCTTTCGGACGGGGGCGTCTCAGCCCCAGCATTTT
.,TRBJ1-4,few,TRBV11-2,CASSLDVGLPELFF,TGTGCCAGCAGCTTAGACGTAGGGCTCCCAGAACTGTTTTTT
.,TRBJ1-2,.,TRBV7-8,CASSPGAYGYTF,TGTGCCAGCAGCCCCGGCGCTTATGGCTACACCTTC
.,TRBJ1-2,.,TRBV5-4,CASSESGGRIYGYTF,TGTGCCAGCAGCGAAAGCGGAGGCAGGATCTATGGCTACACCTTC
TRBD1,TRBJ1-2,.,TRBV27,CASSLPPGTVPLNGYTF,TGTGCCAGCAGTTTACCCCCTGGGACAGTTCCTTTAAATGGCTACACCTTC
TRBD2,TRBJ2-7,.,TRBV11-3,CASSFSPGLAGDKQYF,TGTGCCAGCAGCTTTTCGCCGGGACTAGCGGGAGACAAGCAGTACTTC
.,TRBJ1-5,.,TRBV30,CAWSGRTNQPQHF,TGTGCCTGGAGTGGTCGGACGAATCAGCCCCAGCATTTT
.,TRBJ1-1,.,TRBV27,CAIGVGTEAFF,TGTGCCATCGGGGTAGGGACTGAAGCTTTCTTT
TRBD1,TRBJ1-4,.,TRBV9,CASSVVDFSGTELFF,TGTGCCAGCAGCGTAGTGGATTTTAGTGGGACAGAGCTGTTTTTT
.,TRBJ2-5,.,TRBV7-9,CASSLPVGRTQETQYF,TGTGCCAGCAGCCTTCCGGTGGGGCGGACCCAAGAGACCCAGTACTTC
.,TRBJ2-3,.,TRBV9,CASSVVLPSTDTQYF,TGTGCCAGCAGCGTAGTGTTGCCCAGCACAGATACGCAGTATTTT
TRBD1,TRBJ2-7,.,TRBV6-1,CASRGQGGEQYF,TGTGCCAGCAGAGGACAGGGAGGCGAGCAGTACTTC
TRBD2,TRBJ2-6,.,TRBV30,CASPAEAGSGANVLTF,TGTGCCTCCCCGGCGGAAGCGGGATCTGGGGCCAACGTCCTGACTTTC
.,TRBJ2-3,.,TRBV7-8,CASSFMEGLRTDTQYF,TGTGCCAGCAGCTTTATGGAGGGCCTAAGGACAGATACGCAGTATTTT
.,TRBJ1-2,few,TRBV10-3,CAISVGSNGYTF,TGTGCCATCAGTGTCGGGTCAAATGGCTACACCTTC
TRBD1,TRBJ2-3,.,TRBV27,CASSSPGTASDTQYF,TGTGCCAGCAGTTCCCCCGGGACAGCGAGCGATACGCAGTATTTT
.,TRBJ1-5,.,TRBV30,CAWSAVTSNQPQHF,TGTGCCTGGAGTGCCGTCACTAGCAATCAGCCCCAGCATTTT
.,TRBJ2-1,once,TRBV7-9,CASSLGGGFYNEQFF,TGTGCCAGCAGCTTAGGAGGGGGGTTCTACAATGAGCAGTTCTTC